This T cell receptor beta chain appears in the sequencing data of a study of TIL therapy for anti-PD-1-resistant metastatic lung cancer (dated by TCRdb to the early 2020s). Turning to the overall study: Enrolled patients had a median age of roughly 54 years (range roughly 38-75) and a median tumor PD-L1 proportion score of approximately 6%. A median non-synonymous tumor mutation burden of about 1.5 mutations per megabase was determined across the cohort by whole-exome sequencing. Most of the cohort had lung adenocarcinoma, including a handful of EGFR-mutant tumors and two ALK-rearranged tumors, and half of the patients were either current or former smokers. T cell receptor beta sequencing of tumor and peripheral blood was used to follow clonotypes across the tumor, the expanded TIL product and serial blood samples. General study outcomes and caveats: The study protocol defined all tumor marker inferences as exploratory. Higher clonality and lower diversity were observed in expanded TIL cultures than in baseline intratumoral T cells (median clonality approximately 6% vs 31%, p < 0.0001). High clonal turnover was observed in TIL culture, with many enriched product clones not detected in the baseline tumor, which suggested clonal contraction rather than faithful expansion. Generalizability was limited because the cohort was highly selected, with more treatment-naive, never-smoker and oncogene-addicted patients included than is typical.

This clone has only a few counts. It lacks a known antigen. There are no base qualities to consult, and no much larger clone falls within one base. The CDR1 and CDR2 encoded by the germline V gene (reference sequence) are GTSNPN and SVGIG. The V end loses 0 bases and the J end loses 2 bases, and a stretch of 8 bases separates them. The CDR3 measures 14 amino acids from cysteine to phenylalanine. Of the read, only the CDR3 DNA is kept; its 42 bases are in frame from base 1. Using bias-controlled multiplex PCR with the immunoSEQ v3 hsTCRB kit, the TCR beta CDR3 regions were amplified from genomic DNA. The TCR libraries were sequenced on an Illumina NextSeq 500 to roughly 2.1 million read pairs for survey level or 5-6 million read pairs for deep level. In the original analysis: Clonality was reported by immunoSEQ Analyzer software, which also assigned V, D and J genes and filtered out non-productive sequences. Repertoires were compared using productive Simpson clonality and Morisita overlap index of productive TRB rearrangements between infused TIL and blood. TCRdb took over this immuneACCESS table, retaining in-frame rearrangements with V and J assigned. Such tables are incomplete; in checked studies, under half of the missing clones stem from an unresolved V gene, and the remainder is unexplained. Clonal size and the V and J genes are those of that table, whereas D and trimming came from the DNA. Counted in this sample were roughly 10,000 clones; 55% to 60% of them appeared once. Jointly, the top ten make up 9% to 15% of the sample.

Explained via the paper, the time point label denotes: pre-treatment sample, taken before nivolumab and TIL therapy. The baseline tumor samples, taken from the same resection that was used to grow TIL, were excised metastases, most often pleural nodules or supraclavicular lymph nodes. Tumors were harvested before any PD-1/PD-L1 blockade; patients then received nivolumab, and those progressing received lymphodepletion, expanded TIL infusion and IL-2. A phase I trial run at two centers enrolled adults with stage 4 NSCLC between 2017 and 2020. Samples came from a single-arm, open-label phase I trial of tumor-infiltrating lymphocyte therapy with nivolumab in advanced non-small cell lung cancer. Portions of each resected tumor were snap-frozen in liquid nitrogen and stored at -80 °C. Using laser-capture macrodissection, tumor regions of interest were selected on H&E sections, then pulverized into approximately 14 mg aliquots and extracted using Qiagen Allprep kits.

Sequencing used tumor tissue, obtained at baseline. The clonotype comes from a person between 25 and 79 years old with non-small cell lung cancer. The chain is encoded by TRBV30 joined to TRBJ1-5; a tentative D call is TRBD1 (5 bases match). At the DNA level, the sequence is TGTGCCTGGAGTGTGACAGTTCGCAATCAGCCCCAGCATTTT. This sequence encodes CAWSVTVRNQPQHF.